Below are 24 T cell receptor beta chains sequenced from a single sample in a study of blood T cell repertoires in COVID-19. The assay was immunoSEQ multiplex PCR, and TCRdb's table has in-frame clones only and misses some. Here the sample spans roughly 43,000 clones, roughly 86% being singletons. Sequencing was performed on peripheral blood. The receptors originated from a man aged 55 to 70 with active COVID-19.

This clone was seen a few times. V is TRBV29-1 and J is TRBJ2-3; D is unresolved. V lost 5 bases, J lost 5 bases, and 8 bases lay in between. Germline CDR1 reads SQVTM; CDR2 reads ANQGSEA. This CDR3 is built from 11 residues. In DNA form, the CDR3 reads TGCAGCGTTAGCCCCCGAGATACGCAGTATTTT. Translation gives CSVSPRDTQYF.

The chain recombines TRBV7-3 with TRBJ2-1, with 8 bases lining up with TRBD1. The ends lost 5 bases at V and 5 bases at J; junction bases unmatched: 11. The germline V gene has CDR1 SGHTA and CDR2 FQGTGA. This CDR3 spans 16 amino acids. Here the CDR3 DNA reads TGTGCCAGCAGCCTAAGCCCGGGACAGGTTAACAATGAGCAGTTCTTC. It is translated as CASSLSPGQVNNEQFF.

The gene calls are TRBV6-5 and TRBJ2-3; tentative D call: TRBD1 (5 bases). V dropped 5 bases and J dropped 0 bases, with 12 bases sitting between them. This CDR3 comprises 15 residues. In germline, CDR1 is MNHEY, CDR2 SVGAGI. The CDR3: CASSPTGASTDTQYF. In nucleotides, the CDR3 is TGTGCCAGCAGTCCCACTGGGGCTAGCACAGATACGCAGTATTTT.

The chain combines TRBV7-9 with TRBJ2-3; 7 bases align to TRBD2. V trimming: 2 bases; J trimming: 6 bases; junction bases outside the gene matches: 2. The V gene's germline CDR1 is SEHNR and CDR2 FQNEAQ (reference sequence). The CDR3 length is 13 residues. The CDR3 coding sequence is TGTGCCAGCAGCTTACCGGGGGGTGATACGCAGTATTTT. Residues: CASSLPGGDTQYF.

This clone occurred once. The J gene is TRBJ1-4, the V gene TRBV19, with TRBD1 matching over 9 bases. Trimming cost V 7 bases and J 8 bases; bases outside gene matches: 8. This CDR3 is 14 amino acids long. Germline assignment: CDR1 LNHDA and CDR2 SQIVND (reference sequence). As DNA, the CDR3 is TGTGCCAGTAACCCGGACAGGGGAAAAGAAAAACTGTTTTTT. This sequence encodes CASNPDRGKEKLFF.

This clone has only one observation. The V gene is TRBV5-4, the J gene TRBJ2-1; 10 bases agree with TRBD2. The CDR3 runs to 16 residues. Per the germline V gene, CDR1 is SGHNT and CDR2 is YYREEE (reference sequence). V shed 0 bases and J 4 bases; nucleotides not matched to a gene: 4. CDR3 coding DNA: TGTGCCAGCAGCTTGGCGCTAGCGGGGGCTTACAATGAGCAGTTCTTC. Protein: CASSLALAGAYNEQFF.

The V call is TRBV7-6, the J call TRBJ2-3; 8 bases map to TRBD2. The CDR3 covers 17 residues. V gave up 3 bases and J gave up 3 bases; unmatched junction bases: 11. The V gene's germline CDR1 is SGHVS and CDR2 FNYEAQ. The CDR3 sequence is CASSFKASGGVTDTQYF. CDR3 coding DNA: TGTGCCAGCAGCTTTAAGGCGAGCGGGGGTGTTACAGATACGCAGTATTTT.

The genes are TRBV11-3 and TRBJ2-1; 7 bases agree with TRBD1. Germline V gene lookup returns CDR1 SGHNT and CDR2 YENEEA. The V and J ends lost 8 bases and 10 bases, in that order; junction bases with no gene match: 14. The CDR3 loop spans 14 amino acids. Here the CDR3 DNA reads TGTGCCAGCGGACAGGACGGATCGGGACGGGAGCAGTTCTTC. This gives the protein CASGQDGSGREQFF.

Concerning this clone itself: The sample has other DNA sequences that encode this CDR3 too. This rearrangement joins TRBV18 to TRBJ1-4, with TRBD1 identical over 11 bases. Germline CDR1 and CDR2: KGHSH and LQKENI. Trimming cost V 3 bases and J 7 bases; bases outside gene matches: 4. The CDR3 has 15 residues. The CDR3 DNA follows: TGTGCCAGCTCACCTTCCGGGACAGGGGGTGAAAAACTGTTTTTT. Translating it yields CASSPSGTGGEKLFF.

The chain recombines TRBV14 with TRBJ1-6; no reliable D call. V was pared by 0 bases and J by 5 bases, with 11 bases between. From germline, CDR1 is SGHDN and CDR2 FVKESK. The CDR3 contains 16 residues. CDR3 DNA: TGTGCCAGCAGCCAAGAGACGACACGGAATAATTCACCCCTCCACTTT. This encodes CASSQETTRNNSPLHF.

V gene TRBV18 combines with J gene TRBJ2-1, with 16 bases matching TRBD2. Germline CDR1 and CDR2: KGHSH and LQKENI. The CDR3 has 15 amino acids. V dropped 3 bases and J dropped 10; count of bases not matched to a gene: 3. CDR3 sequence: CASSPGTSGRAEQFF. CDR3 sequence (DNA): TGTGCCAGCTCACCCGGGACTAGCGGGAGGGCCGAGCAGTTCTTC.

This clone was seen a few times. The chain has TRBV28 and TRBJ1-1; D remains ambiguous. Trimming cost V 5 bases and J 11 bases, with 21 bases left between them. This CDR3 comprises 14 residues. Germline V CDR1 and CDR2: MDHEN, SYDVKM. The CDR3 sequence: CASSPSGGSSAAFF. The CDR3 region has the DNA TGTGCCAGCAGTCCTTCAGGAGGGTCCTCGGCGGCTTTCTTT.

CDR3 nucleotide sequence: TGTGCCAGCAGAACCCCGGGACAGGGGGAGGATACGCAGTATTTT. Its translation: CASRTPGQGEDTQYF. J is TRBJ2-3 and V is TRBV5-6; 11 bases align to TRBD1. Germline lookup yields CDR1 SGHDT and CDR2 YYEEEE. V dropped 5 bases and J dropped 6; count of bases not matched to a gene: 8. The CDR3 sequence is 15 residues long.

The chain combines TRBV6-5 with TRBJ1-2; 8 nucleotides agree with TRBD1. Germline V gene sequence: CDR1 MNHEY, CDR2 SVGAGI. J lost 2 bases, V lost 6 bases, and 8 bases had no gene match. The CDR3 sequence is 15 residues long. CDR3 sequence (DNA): TGTGCCAGCAGGACCGGACAGGGAGGAAACTATGGCTACACCTTC. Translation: CASRTGQGGNYGYTF.

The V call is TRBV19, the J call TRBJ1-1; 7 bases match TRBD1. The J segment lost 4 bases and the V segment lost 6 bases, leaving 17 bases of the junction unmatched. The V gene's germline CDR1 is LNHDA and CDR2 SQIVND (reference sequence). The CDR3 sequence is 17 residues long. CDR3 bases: TGTGCCAGTAGCTCGGGACAGCTGGGAGTTTCTGGCACTGAAGCTTTCTTT. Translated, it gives CASSSGQLGVSGTEAFF.

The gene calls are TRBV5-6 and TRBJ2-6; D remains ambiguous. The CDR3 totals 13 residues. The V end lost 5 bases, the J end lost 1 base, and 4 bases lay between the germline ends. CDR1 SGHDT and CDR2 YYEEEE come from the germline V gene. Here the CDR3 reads CASSLSGANVLTF. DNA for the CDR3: TGTGCCAGCAGTCTTTCTGGGGCCAACGTCCTGACTTTC. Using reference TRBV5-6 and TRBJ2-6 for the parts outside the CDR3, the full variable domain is DAGVTQSPTHLIKTRGQQVTLRCSPKSGHDTVSWYQQALGQGPQFIFQYYEEEERQRGNFPDRFSGHQFPNYSSELNVNALLLGDSALYLCASSLSGANVLTFGAGSRLTVL.

The CDR3 coding sequence is TGTGCCAGCAGTCCCCCAGGCGGGAGGTCCTACGAGCAGTACTTC. It translates to CASSPPGGRSYEQYF. The V call is TRBV28, the J call TRBJ2-7; 8 positions agree with TRBD2. The CDR3 has 15 residues. Germline CDR1 and CDR2: MDHEN and SYDVKM. With 5 bases clipped from V and 1 base from J, the junction kept 7 bases outside the gene matches.

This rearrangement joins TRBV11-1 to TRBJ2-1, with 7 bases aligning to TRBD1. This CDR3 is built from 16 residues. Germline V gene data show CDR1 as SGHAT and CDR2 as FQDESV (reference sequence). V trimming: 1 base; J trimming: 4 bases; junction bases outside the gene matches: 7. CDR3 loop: CASSLDLTGTYNEQFF. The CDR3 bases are TGTGCCAGCAGCTTAGATCTGACAGGGACGTACAATGAGCAGTTCTTC.

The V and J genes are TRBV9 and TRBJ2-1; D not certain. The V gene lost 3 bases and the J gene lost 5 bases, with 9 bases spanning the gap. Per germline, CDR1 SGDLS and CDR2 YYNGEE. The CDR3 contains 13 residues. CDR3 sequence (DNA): TGTGCCAGCAGCGGCCTAGAAGACAATGAGCAGTTCTTC. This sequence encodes CASSGLEDNEQFF.

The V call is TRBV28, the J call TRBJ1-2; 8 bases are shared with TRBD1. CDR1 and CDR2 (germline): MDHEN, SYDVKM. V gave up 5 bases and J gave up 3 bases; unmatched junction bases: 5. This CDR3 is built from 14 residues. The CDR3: CASSTGQDHYGYTF. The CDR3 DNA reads TGTGCCAGCAGTACGGGACAGGACCACTATGGCTACACCTTC.

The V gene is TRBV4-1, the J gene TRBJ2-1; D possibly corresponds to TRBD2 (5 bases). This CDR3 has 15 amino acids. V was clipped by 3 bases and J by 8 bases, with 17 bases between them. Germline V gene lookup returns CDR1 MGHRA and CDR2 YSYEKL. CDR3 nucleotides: TGCGCCAGCAGCCACTCGGACTCACCTTTGGATGAGCAGTTCTTC. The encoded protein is CASSHSDSPLDEQFF.

The CDR3 reads CASTQNRGYGYTF. The CDR3, as DNA: TGTGCCAGCACTCAGAACAGGGGCTATGGCTACACCTTC. The rearrangement joins TRBV5-6 to TRBJ1-2; 7 nucleotides match TRBD1. CDR1 is SGHDT, CDR2 YYEEEE, per germline. This CDR3 has 13 residues. V lost 6 bases, J lost 4 bases, and 6 bases stayed unmatched.

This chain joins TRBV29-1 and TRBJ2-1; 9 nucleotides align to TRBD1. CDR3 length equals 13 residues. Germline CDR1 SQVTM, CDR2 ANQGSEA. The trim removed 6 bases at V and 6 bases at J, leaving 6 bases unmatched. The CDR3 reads CSVPGQGRNEQFF. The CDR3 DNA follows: TGCAGCGTACCGGGACAGGGTCGCAATGAGCAGTTCTTC.

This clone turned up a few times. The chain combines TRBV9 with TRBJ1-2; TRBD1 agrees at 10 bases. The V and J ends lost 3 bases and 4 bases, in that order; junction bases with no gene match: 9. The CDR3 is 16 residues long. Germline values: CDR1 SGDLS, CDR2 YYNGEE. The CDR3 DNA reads TGTGCCAGCAGCGGGGGACAGGGGAATACAGGCTATGGCTACACCTTC. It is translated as CASSGGQGNTGYGYTF.